The clone carrying this T cell receptor (beta chain) was found a few times. This sample is part of a study of blood T cell repertoires in COVID-19. Overall study: The United States, Italy and Spain supplied acute and convalescent COVID-19 samples. From T cells, B-cell-depleted T cells, or PBMCs came the material, which was cDNA or gDNA.

Generated by immunoSEQ multiplex PCR, the TCRdb table keeps only in-frame clones and is missing some. The sample contains around 240,000 clones, 70% to 90% of which appear only once. CDR1 is MGHRA and CDR2 is YSYEKL in the germline V gene. The CDR3 sequence is 16 residues long. The V gene end was trimmed by 2 bases and the J gene end by 3 bases; junction bases not matched to a gene: 7. This study enrolled people aged 18 to 89 from about two dozen US geographic areas. Clinical history as reported by participants underpinned cohort assignment. What was sequenced was PBMCs or T cells enriched from blood (not recorded which). The sequence was obtained from a woman aged 45 to 65 who had recovered from COVID-19. This chain joins TRBV4-1 and TRBJ2-3, with 8 bases that match TRBD2. The CDR3 region is CASSQTPSGSTDTQYF. The CDR3 nucleotides read TGCGCCAGCAGCCAAACCCCCAGCGGGAGTACAGATACGCAGTATTTT.